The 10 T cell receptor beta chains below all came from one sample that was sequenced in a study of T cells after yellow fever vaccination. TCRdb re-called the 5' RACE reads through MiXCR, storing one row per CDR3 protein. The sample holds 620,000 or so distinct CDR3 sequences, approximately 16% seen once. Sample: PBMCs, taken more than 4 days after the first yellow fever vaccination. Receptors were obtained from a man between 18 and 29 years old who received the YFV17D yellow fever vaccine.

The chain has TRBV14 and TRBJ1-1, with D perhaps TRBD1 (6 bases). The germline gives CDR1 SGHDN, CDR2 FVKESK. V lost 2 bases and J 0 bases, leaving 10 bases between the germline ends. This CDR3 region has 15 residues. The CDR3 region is CASSQTGLMNTEAFF. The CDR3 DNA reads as TGTGCCAGCAGCCAAACAGGGCTCATGAACACTGAAGCTTTCTTT.

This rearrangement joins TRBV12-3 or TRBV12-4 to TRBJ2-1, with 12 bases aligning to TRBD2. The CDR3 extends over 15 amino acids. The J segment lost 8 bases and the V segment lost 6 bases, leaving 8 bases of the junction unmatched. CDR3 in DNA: TGTGCCAGCAGGCGGACTAGCGGGGATTTCGATGAGCAGTTCTTC. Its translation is CASRRTSGDFDEQFF.

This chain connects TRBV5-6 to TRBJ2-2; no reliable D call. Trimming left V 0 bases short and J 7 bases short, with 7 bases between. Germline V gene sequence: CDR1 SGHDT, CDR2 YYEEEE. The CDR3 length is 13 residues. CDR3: CASSLERDGELFF. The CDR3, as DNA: TGTGCCAGCAGCTTGGAAAGGGACGGGGAGCTGTTTTTT.

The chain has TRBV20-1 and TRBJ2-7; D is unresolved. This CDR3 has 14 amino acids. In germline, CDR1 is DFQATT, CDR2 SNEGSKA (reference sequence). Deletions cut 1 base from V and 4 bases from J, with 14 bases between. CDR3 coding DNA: TGCAGTGCTAGAGTCCCAGGTCCTCCTTACGAGCAGTACTTC. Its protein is CSARVPGPPYEQYF.

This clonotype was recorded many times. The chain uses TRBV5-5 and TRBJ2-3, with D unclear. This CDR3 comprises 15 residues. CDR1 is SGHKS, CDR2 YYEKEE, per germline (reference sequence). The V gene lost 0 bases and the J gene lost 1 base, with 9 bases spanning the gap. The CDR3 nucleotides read TGTGCCAGCAGCTTGGGCTGGTCAGGCACAGATACGCAGTATTTT. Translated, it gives CASSLGWSGTDTQYF. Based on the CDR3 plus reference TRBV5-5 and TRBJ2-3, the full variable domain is DAGVTQSPTHLIKTRGQQVTLRCSPISGHKSVSWYQQVLGQGPQFIFQYYEKEERGRGNFPDRFSARQFPNYSSELNVNALLLGDSALYLCASSLGWSGTDTQYFGPGTRLTVL.

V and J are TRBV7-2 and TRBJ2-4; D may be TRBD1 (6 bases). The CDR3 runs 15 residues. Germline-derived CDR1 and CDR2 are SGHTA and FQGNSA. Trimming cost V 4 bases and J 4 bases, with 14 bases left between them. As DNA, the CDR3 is TGTGCCAGCAGCTCGCTGGACAGTTTAAAAAACATTCAGTACTTC. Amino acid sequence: CASSSLDSLKNIQYF.

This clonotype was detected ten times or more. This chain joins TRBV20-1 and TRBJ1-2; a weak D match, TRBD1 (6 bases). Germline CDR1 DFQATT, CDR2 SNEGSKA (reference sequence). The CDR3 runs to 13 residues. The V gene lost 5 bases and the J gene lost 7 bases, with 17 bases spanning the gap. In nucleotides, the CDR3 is TGCAGTGCTGGATCAACAGGGAACAGTGGCTACACCTTC. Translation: CSAGSTGNSGYTF.

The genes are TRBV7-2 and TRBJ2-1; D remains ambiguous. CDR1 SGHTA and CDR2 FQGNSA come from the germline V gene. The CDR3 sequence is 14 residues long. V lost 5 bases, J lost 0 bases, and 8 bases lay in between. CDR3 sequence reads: CASSNDLSYNEQFF. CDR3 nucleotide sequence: TGTGCCAGCAGCAACGATCTCTCCTACAATGAGCAGTTCTTC. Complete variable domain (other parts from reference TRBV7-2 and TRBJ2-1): GAGVSQSPSNKVTEKGKDVELRCDPISGHTALYWYRQSLGQGLEFLIYFQGNSAPDKSGLPSDRFSAERTGGSVSTLTIQRTQQEDSAVYLCASSNDLSYNEQFFGPGTRLTVL.

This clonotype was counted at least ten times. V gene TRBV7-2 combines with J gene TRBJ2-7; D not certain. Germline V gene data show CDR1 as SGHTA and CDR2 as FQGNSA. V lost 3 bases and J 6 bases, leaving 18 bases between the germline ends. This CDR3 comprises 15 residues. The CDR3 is CASSFRQNSGIEQYF. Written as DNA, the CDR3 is TGTGCCAGCAGCTTTCGGCAGAATTCTGGCATCGAGCAGTACTTC.

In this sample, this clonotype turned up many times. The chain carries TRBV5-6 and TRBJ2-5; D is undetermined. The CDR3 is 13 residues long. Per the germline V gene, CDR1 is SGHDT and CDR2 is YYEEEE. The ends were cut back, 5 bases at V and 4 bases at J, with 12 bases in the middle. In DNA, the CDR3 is TGTGCCAGCAGTTTGTCCGGAACAGAGACCCAGTACTTC. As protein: CASSLSGTETQYF.